This T cell receptor (beta chain) is from a study of blood T cell repertoires in COVID-19. At the level of the study: Researchers got acute and convalescent COVID-19 samples from the United States, Italy and Spain. The cDNA or gDNA used as material had been derived from T cells, B-cell-depleted T cells, or PBMCs.

In the study's own analysis: Using reference gene primer amplification, nucleated cell counts were estimated. Clones were sequenced by immunoSEQ multiplex PCR, and TCRdb holds only the in-frame ones, with some missing. V, J and clone size derive from that table, while D and trimming were established from the DNA sequence. The sample holds 250,000 to 300,000 clones; around nine tenths are singletons and the top ten take roughly 10%. CDR3 length equals 15 residues. V trimming: 5 bases; J trimming: 8 bases; junction bases outside the gene matches: 7. Per the germline V gene, CDR1 is SGHNT and CDR2 is YENEEA. Seattle's enrolled individuals joined amid active infection and were then monitored longitudinally.

The source of this sequence is a woman aged 70-85 years with COVID-19, enrolled during active disease. The chain is built from TRBV11-3 and TRBJ2-1; TRBD1 agrees at 12 bases. The material sequenced was peripheral blood. The CDR3 DNA sequence: TGTGCCAGCAGCCCCGCCGGGACAGGGGGCGATGAGCAGTTCTTC. Its protein product is CASSPAGTGGDEQFF.